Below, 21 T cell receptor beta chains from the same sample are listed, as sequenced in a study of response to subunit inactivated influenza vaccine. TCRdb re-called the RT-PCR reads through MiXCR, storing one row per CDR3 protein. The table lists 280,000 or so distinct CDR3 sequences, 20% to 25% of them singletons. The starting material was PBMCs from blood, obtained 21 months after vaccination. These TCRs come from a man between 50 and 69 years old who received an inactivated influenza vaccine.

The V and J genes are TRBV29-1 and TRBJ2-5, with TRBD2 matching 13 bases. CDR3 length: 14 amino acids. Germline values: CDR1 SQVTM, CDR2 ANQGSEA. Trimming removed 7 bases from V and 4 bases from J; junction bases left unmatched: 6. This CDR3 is CSGGTSGIGETQYF. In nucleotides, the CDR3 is TGCAGCGGCGGGACTAGCGGGATCGGAGAGACCCAGTACTTC.

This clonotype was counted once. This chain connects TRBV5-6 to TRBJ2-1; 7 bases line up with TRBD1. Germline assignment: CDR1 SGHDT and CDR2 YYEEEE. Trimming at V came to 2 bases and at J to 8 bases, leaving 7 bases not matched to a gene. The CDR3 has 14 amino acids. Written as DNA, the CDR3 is TGTGCCAGCAGCTTTTACAGGGGTTGGGATGAGCAGTTCTTC. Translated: CASSFYRGWDEQFF.

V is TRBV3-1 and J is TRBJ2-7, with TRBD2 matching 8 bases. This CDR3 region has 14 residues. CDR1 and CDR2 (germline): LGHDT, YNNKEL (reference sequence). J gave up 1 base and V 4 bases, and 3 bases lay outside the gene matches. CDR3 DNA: TGTGCCAGCAGCCCCAGCGGGAGATCCTACGAGCAGTACTTC. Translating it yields CASSPSGRSYEQYF.

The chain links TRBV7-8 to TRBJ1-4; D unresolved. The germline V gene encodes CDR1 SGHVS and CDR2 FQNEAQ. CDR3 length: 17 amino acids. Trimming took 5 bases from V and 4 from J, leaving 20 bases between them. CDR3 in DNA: TGTGCCAGCAGCCTACGTAGGCAGATTACGAATAATGAAAAACTGTTTTTT. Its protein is CASSLRRQITNNEKLFF.

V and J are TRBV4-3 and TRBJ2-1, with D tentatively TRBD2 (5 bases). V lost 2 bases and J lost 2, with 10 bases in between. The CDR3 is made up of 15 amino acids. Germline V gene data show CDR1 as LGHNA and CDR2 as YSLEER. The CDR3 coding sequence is TGCGCCAGCAGCCAAAATGAGGGTACCTACAATGAGCAGTTCTTC. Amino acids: CASSQNEGTYNEQFF.

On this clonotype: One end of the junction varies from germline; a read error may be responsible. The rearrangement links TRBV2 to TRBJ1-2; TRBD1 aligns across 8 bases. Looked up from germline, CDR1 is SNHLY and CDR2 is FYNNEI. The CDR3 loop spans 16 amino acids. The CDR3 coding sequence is TGTGCCGGCAGTCCTATAGGGGGACAGGAGAACTATGGCTACACCTTC. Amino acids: CAGSPIGGQENYGYTF.

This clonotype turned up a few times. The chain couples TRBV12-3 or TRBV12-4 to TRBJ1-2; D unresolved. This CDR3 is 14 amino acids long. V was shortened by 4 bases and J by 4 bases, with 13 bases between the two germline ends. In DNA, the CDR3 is TGTGCCAGCAGTTCAAGGTTTAAGTCCTATGGCTACACCTTC. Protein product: CASSSRFKSYGYTF.

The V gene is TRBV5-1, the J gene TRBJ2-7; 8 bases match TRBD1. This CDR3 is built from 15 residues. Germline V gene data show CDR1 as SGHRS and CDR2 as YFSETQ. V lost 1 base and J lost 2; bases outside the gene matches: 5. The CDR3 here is CASSLQQGGPYEQYF. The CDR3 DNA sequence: TGCGCCAGCAGCTTGCAACAGGGGGGCCCCTACGAGCAGTACTTC.

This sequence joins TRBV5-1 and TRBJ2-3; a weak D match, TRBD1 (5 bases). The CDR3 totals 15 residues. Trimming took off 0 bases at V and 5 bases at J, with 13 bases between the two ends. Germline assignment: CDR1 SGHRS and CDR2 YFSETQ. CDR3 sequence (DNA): TGCGCCAGCAGCTTGGAGTCAGGGCGAGGAGATACGCAGTATTTT. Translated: CASSLESGRGDTQYF.

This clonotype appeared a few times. In DNA form, the CDR3 reads TGTGCCAGCAGCCAAGTGGGGGACAGCCCTGAAGCTTTCTTT. Its protein product is CASSQVGDSPEAFF. This chain uses TRBV14 with TRBJ1-1; 7 bases are a match to TRBD1. Germline V gives CDR1 SGHDN, CDR2 FVKESK. Trimming removed 1 base from V and 6 bases from J; junction bases left unmatched: 5. The CDR3 runs 14 residues.

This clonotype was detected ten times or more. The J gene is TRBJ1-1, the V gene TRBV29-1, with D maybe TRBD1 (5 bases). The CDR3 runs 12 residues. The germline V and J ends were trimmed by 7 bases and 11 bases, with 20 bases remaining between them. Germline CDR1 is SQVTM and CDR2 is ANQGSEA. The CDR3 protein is CSAGTGGIEAFF. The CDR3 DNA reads TGCAGCGCCGGGACCGGGGGGATTGAGGCTTTCTTT.

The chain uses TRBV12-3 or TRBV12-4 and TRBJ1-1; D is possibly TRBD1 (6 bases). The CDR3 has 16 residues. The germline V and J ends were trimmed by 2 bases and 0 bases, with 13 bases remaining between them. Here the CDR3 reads CASSLSTGGVNTEAFF. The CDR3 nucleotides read TGTGCCAGCAGTTTATCGACAGGAGGGGTGAACACTGAAGCTTTCTTT.

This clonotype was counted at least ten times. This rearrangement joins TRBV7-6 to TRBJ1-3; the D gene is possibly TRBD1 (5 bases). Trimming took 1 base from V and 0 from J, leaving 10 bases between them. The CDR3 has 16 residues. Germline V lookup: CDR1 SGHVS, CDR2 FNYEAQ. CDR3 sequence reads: CASSLGWGLSGNTIYF. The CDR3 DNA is TGTGCCAGCAGCTTAGGTTGGGGACTCTCTGGAAACACCATATATTTT.

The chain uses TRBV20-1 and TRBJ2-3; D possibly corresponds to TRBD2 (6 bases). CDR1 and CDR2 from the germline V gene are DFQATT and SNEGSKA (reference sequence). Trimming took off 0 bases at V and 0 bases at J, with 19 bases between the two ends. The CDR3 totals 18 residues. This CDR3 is CSAREGRGRLISTDTQYF. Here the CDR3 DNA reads TGCAGTGCTAGAGAAGGGCGGGGTCGACTTATTAGCACAGATACGCAGTATTTT.

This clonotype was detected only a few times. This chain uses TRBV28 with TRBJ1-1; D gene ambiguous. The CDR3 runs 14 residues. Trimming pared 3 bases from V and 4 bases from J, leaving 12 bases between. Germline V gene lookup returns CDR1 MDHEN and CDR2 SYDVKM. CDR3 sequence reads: CASSFDPPGTEAFF. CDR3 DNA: TGTGCCAGCAGTTTCGATCCCCCAGGCACTGAAGCTTTCTTT.

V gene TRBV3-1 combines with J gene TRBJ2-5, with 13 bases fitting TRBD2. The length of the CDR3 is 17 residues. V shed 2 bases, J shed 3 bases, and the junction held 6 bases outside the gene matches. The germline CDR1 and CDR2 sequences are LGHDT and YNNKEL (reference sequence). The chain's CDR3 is CASSQPQGTSGKETQYF. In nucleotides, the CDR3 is TGTGCCAGCAGCCAACCTCAAGGGACTAGCGGGAAAGAGACCCAGTACTTC.

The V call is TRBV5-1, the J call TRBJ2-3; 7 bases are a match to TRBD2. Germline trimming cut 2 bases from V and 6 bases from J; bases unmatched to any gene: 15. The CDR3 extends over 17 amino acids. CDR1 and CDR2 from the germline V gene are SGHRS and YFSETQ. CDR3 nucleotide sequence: TGCGCCAGCAGCTTTCGTCTTCTGGCGGGAGCAGGGGATACGCAGTATTTT. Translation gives CASSFRLLAGAGDTQYF.

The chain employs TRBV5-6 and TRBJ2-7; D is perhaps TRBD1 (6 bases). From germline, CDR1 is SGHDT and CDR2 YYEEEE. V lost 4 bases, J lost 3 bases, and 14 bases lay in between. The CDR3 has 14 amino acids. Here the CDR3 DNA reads TGTGCCAGCAGCCCCCAAGGGGGATTCTACGAGCAGTACTTC. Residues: CASSPQGGFYEQYF. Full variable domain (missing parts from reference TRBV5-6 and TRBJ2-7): DAGVTQSPTHLIKTRGQQVTLRCSPKSGHDTVSWYQQALGQGPQFIFQYYEEEERQRGNFPDRFSGHQFPNYSSELNVNALLLGDSALYLCASSPQGGFYEQYFGPGTRLTVT.

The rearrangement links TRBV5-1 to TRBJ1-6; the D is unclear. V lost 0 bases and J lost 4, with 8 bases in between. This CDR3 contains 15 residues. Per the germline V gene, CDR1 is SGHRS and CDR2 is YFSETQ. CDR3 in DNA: TGCGCCAGCAGCTTGGATCTAGGATATAATTCACCCCTCCACTTT. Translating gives CASSLDLGYNSPLHF.

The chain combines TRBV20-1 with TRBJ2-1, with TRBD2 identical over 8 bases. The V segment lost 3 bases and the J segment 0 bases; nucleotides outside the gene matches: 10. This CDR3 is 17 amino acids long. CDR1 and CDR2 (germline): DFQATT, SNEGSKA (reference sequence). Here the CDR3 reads CSARKNIAGSSYNEQFF. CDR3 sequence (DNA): TGCAGTGCTAGGAAAAACATAGCGGGGAGCTCCTACAATGAGCAGTTCTTC.

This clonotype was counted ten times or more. The CDR3 loop is CASSRRVRSNEKLFF. The CDR3 DNA reads as TGTGCCAGCAGTCGAAGGGTTCGGTCTAATGAAAAACTGTTTTTT. The chain combines TRBV2 with TRBJ1-4; D is unresolved. V lost 5 bases and J 3 bases, leaving 13 bases between the germline ends. Germline V gives CDR1 SNHLY, CDR2 FYNNEI. The CDR3 has 15 amino acids.